This passage covers 9 T cell receptor beta chains from one sample sequenced in a study of regulatory T cells in long-lasting Graves disease. Time point here: newly diagnosed GD, antithyroid drugs for less than 3 months. The authors made the TCR library using RNA they extracted from PBMCs. Arm-PCR of CDR3 regions with iRepertoire HTBI primers generated TCR beta libraries. A single record per CDR3 protein comes from TCRdb applying MiXCR to the multiplex PCR reads. The sample holds 370,000 or so distinct CDR3 sequences, around 15% seen once. These data were also reused for a study on T cells in Graves' hyperthyroidism and ophthalmopathy.

The material sequenced was peripheral blood mononuclear cells (PBMCs), taken at new diagnosis, from a patient treated with antithyroid drugs. These receptor sequences come from a woman in her late teens or twenties with Graves disease.

This clonotype has ten or more counts. This chain joins TRBV20-1 and TRBJ2-1; weak D call: TRBD2 (5 bases). The CDR3 extends over 14 amino acids. The V gene's germline CDR1 is DFQATT and CDR2 SNEGSKA (reference sequence). Trimming removed 0 bases from V and 3 bases from J, with 9 bases in between. CDR3: CSAREGRDYNEQFF. The CDR3 nucleotides are TGCAGTGCTAGAGAGGGCCGGGACTACAATGAGCAGTTCTTC.

This clonotype showed up many times. The V call is TRBV7-3, the J call TRBJ2-1; D is undetermined. This CDR3 is 13 amino acids long. The V gene's germline CDR1 is SGHTA and CDR2 FQGTGA. With 2 bases removed from V and 3 bases from J, the gap between germline ends came to 5 bases. CDR3 region: CASSLDHYNEQFF. As DNA, the CDR3 is TGTGCCAGCAGCTTAGACCACTACAATGAGCAGTTCTTC.

This clonotype appeared many times. The genes are TRBV7-9 and TRBJ1-1; D ambiguous. The CDR3 is 13 residues long. Per the germline V gene, CDR1 is SEHNR and CDR2 is FQNEAQ (reference sequence). V was trimmed by 3 bases and J by 4 bases, leaving 9 bases between them. This CDR3 reads CASSFSVGTEAFF. The CDR3, as DNA: TGTGCCAGCAGCTTTAGTGTGGGCACTGAAGCTTTCTTT.

V is TRBV20-1 and J is TRBJ2-7; 7 nucleotides align to TRBD1. CDR1 is DFQATT, CDR2 SNEGSKA, per germline (reference sequence). This CDR3 has 16 residues. J gave up 1 base and V 4 bases, and 13 bases lay outside the gene matches. CDR3 sequence: CSATAQGGNPSYEQYF. The CDR3 nucleotides are TGCAGTGCTACCGCCCAAGGGGGCAATCCATCCTACGAGCAGTACTTC.

In its sample, this clonotype was seen many times. This sequence joins TRBV2 and TRBJ2-7; no definite D call. The CDR3 extends over 13 amino acids. The germline V and J ends were trimmed by 8 bases and 9 bases, with 20 bases remaining between them. CDR1 and CDR2 from the germline V gene are SNHLY and FYNNEI. The CDR3 nucleotides read TGTGCCAGCCTAAGCAGCCTCCTACGAGGGCAGTACTTC. It encodes CASLSSLLRGQYF.

J is TRBJ2-5 and V is TRBV19; tentatively, D is TRBD2 (6 bases). The CDR3 covers 16 residues. Germline V lookup: CDR1 LNHDA, CDR2 SQIVND (reference sequence). The V end was cut by 1 base, the J end by 1 base, with 13 bases between. The CDR3 spells CASSIVTGGSQETQYF. DNA of the CDR3: TGTGCCAGTAGTATAGTCACCGGAGGGTCCCAAGAGACCCAGTACTTC.

As regards this clonotype: Just one base apart from a much larger clone, this may be a read error. The V call is TRBV27, the J call TRBJ2-2; 12 bases line up with TRBD2. The CDR3 length is 19 residues. Trimming cost V 5 bases and J 4 bases; bases outside gene matches: 14. The germline CDR1 and CDR2 sequences are MNHEY and SMNVEV (reference sequence). CDR3 nucleotides: TGTGCCAGCAGTGCTACGACCCGACTAGCGGGGGCAACCACCGGGGAGCTGTTTTTT. Translation gives CASSATTRLAGATTGELFF.

Many counts were recorded for this clonotype. This rearrangement joins TRBV30 to TRBJ2-5, with TRBD2 matching over 7 bases. Germline lookup yields CDR1 GTSNPN and CDR2 SVGIG (reference sequence). V shed 2 bases, J shed 0 bases, and the junction held 6 bases outside the gene matches. The CDR3 consists of 15 residues. The CDR3: CAWSPLGGYQETQYF. CDR3 nucleotides: TGTGCCTGGAGTCCACTCGGGGGGTACCAAGAGACCCAGTACTTC. The full variable domain, with the rest looked up from reference TRBV30 and TRBJ2-5, is SQTIHQWPATLVQPVGSPLSLECTVEGTSNPNLYWYRQAAGRGLQLLFYSVGIGQISSEVPQNLSASRPQDRQFILSSKKLLLSDSGFYLCAWSPLGGYQETQYFGPGTRLLVL.

This clonotype has a count of ten or more. One end of the junction does not line up with germline, which may come from a read error. The chain combines TRBV20-1 with TRBJ2-1; D gene unclear. The germline V gene has CDR1 DFQATT and CDR2 SNEGSKA (reference sequence). CDR3 length equals 12 residues. The CDR3 loop reads CSARERDNERFF. CDR3 bases: TGCAGTGCTAGAGAGCGAGACAATGAGCGGTTCTTC.